The T cell receptor beta chain described here comes from a study of cytomegalovirus exposure and HLA in healthy donors. Findings and limits, study-wide: In a later analysis, at a false discovery rate of 0.05, some 15,000 TCR beta sequences were associated with HLA alleles.

60 Vbeta and 13 Jbeta primers were used in PCR. Generated by immunoSEQ multiplex PCR, the TCRdb table keeps only in-frame clones and is missing some. This table has about 180,000 clones, around 80% appearing once. In germline, CDR1 is MNHEY, CDR2 SMNVEV (reference sequence). The CDR3 is 15 residues long. V lost 7 bases and J lost 9; bases outside the gene matches: 15. Regarding this clone: Its specificity is unknown.

The sequenced sample consisted of PBMCs. The TCR originated in a man aged 40-50 years in good health and CMV-seronegative. The genes are TRBV27 and TRBJ2-1; TRBD2 matches 7 bases. CDR3 in amino acids: CASTLAGVGSSEQFF. CDR3 in DNA: TGTGCCAGCACTTTGGCGGGAGTAGGATCGAGTGAGCAGTTCTTC.